What follows are 2 T cell receptor beta chains derived from one specimen sequenced in a study of early T cells in non-severe SARS-CoV-2 infection. TCRdb re-derived calls from the 5' RACE reads in MiXCR, one entry per CDR3 protein. The table records some 62,000 distinct CDR3 sequences, approximately 8.8% of them present only once. The specimen was whole blood, collected at baseline. These receptors were collected from an adult who was a healthcare worker with PCR-confirmed SARS-CoV-2 infection or an uninfected control (not recorded which).

In this sample, this clonotype turned up many times. The chain employs TRBV11-2 and TRBJ2-7; the match to TRBD1 covers 7 bases. The CDR3 is made up of 13 amino acids. The V gene end was trimmed by 3 bases and the J gene end by 3 bases; junction bases not matched to a gene: 2. Germline V lookup: CDR1 SGHAT, CDR2 FQNNGV. CDR3: CASSFTGDYEQYF. CDR3 bases: TGTGCCAGCAGCTTCACAGGGGACTACGAGCAGTACTTC.

This rearrangement joins TRBV30 to TRBJ2-3; the D is unclear. With 3 bases removed from V and 6 bases from J, the gap between germline ends came to 13 bases. CDR1 GTSNPN and CDR2 SVGIG come from the germline V gene (reference sequence). The CDR3 is made up of 13 amino acids. The CDR3 spells CAWSPRAVDTQYF. The CDR3 nucleotides read TGTGCCTGGAGCCCCCGGGCCGTGGATACGCAGTATTTT. The whole variable domain, filled in from reference TRBV30 and TRBJ2-3, reads SQTIHQWPATLVQPVGSPLSLECTVEGTSNPNLYWYRQAAGRGLQLLFYSVGIGQISSEVPQNLSASRPQDRQFILSSKKLLLSDSGFYLCAWSPRAVDTQYFGPGTRLTVL.